This TCR beta chain was documented in a study of T cell repertoires in cytomegalovirus infection. Study summary: Evidence of both CMV infection and a matching HLA type came from public TCR beta signatures.

TCRdb used MiXCR to reprocess the reads, holding one entry per CDR3 protein. Of around 800,000 distinct CDR3 sequences detected, less than 35% appear once; the ten largest clones hold roughly 12%. The CDR3 is made up of 13 amino acids. CDR1 and CDR2 from the germline V gene are SGHVS and FNYEAQ. Concerning this clonotype itself: Its antigen is still unknown. The junction differs from germline at one of its ends, possibly a read error.

Sequences were derived from cultured CD8+ T cells from PBMCs, sampled from culture after CMV antigen stimulation. The TCR sequence derives from a human donor in good health (CMV status not recorded). Some clones in this sample may be carry-over from other donors' samples. The genes are TRBV7-6 and TRBJ1-1, with D unresolved. The CDR3 region is CASSLALNTEACF. The CDR3 coding sequence is TGTGCCAGCAGCTTAGCGCTGAACACTGAAGCTTGCTTT.